This TCR beta chain comes out of a study of a mutant IDH1 vaccine in newly diagnosed glioma. Study in general: Among treated patients, around 62% were male and around 38% female, and mean age was roughly 40 years. Receipt of radiotherapy, temozolomide, or both preceded the study, and most received both.

Clones were read by immunoSEQ multiplex PCR, and TCRdb kept only the in-frame ones, dropping some. Of 90,000 to 95,000 clones listed, roughly four fifths are singletons. In its sample, this clone was seen once. Time point described: baseline, week 1 (first vaccination visit). The treatment is: pre-vaccination baseline after standard-of-care therapy. Germline V gives CDR1 KGHSH, CDR2 LQKENI. V was shortened by 1 base and J by 1 base, with 7 bases between the two germline ends. CDR3 length equals 14 residues. This chain uses TRBV18 with TRBJ1-1; no reliable D call. The sample consisted of PBMCs, taken from a glioma patient treated with radiotherapy, temozolomide or both. This receptor was obtained from a woman aged 45-59 years with glioma. The CDR3 DNA reads as TGTGCCAGCTCACCACGGCCAGAGAACACTGAAGCTTTCTTT. Encoded protein: CASSPRPENTEAFF.